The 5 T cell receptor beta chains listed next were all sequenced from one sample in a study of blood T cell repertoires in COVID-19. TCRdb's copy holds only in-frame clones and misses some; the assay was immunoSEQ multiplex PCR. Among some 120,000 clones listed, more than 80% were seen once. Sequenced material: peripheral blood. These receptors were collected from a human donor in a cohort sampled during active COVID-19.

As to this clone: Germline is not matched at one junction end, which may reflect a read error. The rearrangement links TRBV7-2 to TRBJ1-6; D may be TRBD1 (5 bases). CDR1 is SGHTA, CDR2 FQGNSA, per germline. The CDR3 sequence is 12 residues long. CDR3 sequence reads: CASSLPGTGPVF. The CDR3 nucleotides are TGTGCCAGCAGCTTGCCCGGGACTGGCCCGGTCTTT.

The CDR3 nucleotides read TGTGCCAGCAGTTGGACCTCCTCGGGGGAGCAGTACTTC. This translates into CASSWTSSGEQYF. J is TRBJ2-7 and V is TRBV3-1 (or the pseudogene TRBV3-2), with D perhaps TRBD2 (5 bases). This CDR3 has 13 amino acids. Trimming cost V 6 bases and J 7 bases, with 16 bases left between them. In germline, CDR1 is LGHDT, CDR2 YNNKEL (reference sequence).

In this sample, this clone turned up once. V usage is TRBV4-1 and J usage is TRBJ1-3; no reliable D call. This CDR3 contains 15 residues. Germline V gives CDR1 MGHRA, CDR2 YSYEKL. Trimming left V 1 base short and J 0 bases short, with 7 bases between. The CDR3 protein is CASSQGARSGNTIYF. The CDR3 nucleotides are TGCGCCAGCAGCCAAGGGGCCCGCTCTGGAAACACCATATATTTT.

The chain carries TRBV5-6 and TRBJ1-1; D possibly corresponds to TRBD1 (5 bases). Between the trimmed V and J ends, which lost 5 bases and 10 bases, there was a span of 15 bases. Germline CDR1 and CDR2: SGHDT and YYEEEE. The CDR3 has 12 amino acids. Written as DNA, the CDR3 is TGTGCCAGCAGAACAGACAGCGGGGGAGCTTTCTTT. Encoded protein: CASRTDSGGAFF.

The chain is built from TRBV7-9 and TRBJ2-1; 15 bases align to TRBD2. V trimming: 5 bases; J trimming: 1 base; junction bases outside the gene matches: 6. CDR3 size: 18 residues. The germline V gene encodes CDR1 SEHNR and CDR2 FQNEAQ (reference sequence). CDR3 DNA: TGTGCCAGCAGCCCCTCGGGACTAGCGGGAGGATCCTACAATGAGCAGTTCTTC. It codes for CASSPSGLAGGSYNEQFF.